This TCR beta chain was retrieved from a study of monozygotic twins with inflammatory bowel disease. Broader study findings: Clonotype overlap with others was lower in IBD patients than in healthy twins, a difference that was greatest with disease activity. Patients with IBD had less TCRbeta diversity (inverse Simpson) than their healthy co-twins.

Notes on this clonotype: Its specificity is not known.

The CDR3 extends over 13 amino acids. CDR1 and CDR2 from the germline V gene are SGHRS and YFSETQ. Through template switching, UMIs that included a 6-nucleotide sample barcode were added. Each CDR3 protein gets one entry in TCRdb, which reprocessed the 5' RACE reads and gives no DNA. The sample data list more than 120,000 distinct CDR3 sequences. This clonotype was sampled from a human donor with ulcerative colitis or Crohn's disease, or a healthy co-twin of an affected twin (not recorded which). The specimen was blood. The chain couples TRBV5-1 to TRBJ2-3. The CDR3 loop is CASMGLWADTQYF.